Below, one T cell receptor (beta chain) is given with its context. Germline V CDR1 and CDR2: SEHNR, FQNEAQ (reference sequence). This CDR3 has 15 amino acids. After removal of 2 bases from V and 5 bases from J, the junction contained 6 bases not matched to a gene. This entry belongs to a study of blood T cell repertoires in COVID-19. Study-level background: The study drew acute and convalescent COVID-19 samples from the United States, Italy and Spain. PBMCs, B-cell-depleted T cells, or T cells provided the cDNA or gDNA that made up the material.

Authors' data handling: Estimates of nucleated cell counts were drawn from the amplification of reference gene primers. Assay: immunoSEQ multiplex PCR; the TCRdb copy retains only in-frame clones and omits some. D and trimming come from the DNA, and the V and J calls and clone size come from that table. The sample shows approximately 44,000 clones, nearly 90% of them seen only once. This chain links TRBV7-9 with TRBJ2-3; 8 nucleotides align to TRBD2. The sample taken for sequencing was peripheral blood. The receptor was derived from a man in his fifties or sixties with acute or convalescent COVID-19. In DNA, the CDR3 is TGTGCCAGCAGCTTACGGGGGGGCGTAGGAGATACGCAGTATTTT. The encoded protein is CASSLRGGVGDTQYF.